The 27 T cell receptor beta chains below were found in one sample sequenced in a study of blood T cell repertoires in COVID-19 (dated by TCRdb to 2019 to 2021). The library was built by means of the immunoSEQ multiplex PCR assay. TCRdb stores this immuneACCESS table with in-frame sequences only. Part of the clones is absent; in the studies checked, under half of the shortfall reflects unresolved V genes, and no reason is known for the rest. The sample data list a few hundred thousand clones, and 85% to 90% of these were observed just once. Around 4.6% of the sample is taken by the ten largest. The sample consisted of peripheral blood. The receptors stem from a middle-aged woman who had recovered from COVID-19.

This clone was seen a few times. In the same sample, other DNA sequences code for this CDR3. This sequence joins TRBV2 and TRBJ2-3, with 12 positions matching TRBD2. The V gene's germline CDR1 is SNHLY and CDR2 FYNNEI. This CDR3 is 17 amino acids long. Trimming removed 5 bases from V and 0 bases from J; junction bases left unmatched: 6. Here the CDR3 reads CASSTTSGGPSTDTQYF. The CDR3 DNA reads TGTGCCAGCAGTACGACTAGCGGGGGCCCTAGCACAGATACGCAGTATTTT.

The CDR3 bases are TGTGCCAGCAGTACCGGGACAGGGCGTGAAAAACTGTTTTTT. This sequence encodes CASSTGTGREKLFF. The V gene is TRBV28, the J gene TRBJ1-4; TRBD1 aligns across 9 bases. Germline CDR1 and CDR2: MDHEN and SYDVKM. The CDR3 runs to 14 residues. After removal of 5 bases from V and 7 bases from J, the junction contained 5 bases not matched to a gene.

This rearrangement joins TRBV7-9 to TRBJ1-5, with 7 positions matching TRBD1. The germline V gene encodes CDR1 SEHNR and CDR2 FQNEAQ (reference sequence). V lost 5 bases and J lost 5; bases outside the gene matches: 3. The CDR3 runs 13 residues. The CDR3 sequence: CASSKTGDQPQHF. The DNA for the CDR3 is TGTGCCAGCAGCAAAACAGGGGATCAGCCCCAGCATTTT.

The CDR3 sequence: CASSAEGPGYGYTF. The CDR3 DNA is TGTGCCAGCAGCGCCGAGGGTCCGGGCTATGGCTACACCTTC. The V gene is TRBV5-6, the J gene TRBJ1-2; D gene ambiguous. Trimming removed 4 bases from V and 4 bases from J, with 14 bases in between. Germline CDR1 is SGHDT and CDR2 is YYEEEE. This CDR3 is 14 amino acids long.

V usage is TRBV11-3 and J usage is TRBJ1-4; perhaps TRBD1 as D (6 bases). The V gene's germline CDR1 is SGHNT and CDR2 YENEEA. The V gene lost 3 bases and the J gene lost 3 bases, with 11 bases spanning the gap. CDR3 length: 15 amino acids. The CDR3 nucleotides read TGTGCCAGCAGCTTCGGACAGAGCGCTAATGAAAAACTGTTTTTT. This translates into CASSFGQSANEKLFF.

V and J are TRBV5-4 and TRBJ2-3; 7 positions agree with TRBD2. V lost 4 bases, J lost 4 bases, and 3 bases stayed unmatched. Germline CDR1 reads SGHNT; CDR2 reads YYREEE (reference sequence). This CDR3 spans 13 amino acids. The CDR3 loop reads CASSKGLADTQYF. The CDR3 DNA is TGTGCCAGCAGCAAAGGACTAGCAGATACGCAGTATTTT.

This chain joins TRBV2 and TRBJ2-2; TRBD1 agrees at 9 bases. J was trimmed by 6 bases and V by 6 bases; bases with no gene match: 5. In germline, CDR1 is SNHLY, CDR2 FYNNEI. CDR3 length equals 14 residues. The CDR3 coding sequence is TGTGCCAGCAGAGGGGACAGGGAGGCCGGGGAGCTGTTTTTT. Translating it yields CASRGDREAGELFF.

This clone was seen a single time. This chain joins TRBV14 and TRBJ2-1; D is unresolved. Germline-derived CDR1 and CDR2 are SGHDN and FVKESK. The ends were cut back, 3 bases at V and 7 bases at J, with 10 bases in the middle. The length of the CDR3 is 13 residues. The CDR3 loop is CASSQILGNEQFF. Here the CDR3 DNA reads TGTGCCAGCAGCCAGATCCTAGGAAATGAGCAGTTCTTC. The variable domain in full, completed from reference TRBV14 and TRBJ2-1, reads EAGVTQFPSHSVIEKGQTVTLRCDPISGHDNLYWYRRVMGKEIKFLLHFVKESKQDESGMPNNRFLAERTGGTYSTLKVQPAELEDSGVYFCASSQILGNEQFFGPGTRLTVL.

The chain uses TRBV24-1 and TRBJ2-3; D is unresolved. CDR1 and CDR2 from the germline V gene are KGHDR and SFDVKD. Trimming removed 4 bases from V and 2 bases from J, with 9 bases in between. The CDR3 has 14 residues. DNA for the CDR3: TGTGCCACCAGTGACGCAGGTTTCACAGATACGCAGTATTTT. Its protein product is CATSDAGFTDTQYF.

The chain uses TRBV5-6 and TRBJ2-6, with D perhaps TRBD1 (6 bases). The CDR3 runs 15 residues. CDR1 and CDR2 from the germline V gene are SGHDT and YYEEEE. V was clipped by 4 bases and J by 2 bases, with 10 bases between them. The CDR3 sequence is CASSDRQAGANVLTF. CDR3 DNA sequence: TGTGCCAGCAGCGATAGACAGGCTGGGGCCAACGTCCTGACTTTC.

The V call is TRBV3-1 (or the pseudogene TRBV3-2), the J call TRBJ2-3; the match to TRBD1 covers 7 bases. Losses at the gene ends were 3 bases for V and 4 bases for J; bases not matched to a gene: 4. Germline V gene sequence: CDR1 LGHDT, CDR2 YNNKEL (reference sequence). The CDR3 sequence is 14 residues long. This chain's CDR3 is CASSQTGFADTQYF. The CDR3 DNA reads TGTGCCAGCAGCCAGACAGGGTTCGCAGATACGCAGTATTTT.

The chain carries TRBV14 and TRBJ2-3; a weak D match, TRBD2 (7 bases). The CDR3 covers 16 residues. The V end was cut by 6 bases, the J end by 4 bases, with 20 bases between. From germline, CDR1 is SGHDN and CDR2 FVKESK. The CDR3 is CASRYRGGLEPDTQYF. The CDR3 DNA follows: TGTGCCAGCAGGTATAGGGGGGGTCTGGAACCAGATACGCAGTATTTT.

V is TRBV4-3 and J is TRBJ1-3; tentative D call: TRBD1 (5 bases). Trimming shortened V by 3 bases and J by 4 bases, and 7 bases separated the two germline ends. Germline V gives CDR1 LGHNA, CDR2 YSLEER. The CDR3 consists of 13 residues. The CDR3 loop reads CASSHRQGNTIYF. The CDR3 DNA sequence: TGCGCCAGCAGCCACCGACAGGGAAACACCATATATTTT.

DNA for the CDR3: TGTGCCACCCAGCGTTCGGAATTGGAGACCCAGTACTTC. As protein: CATQRSELETQYF. The chain couples TRBV11-2 to TRBJ2-5, with D uncertain. CDR1 is SGHAT, CDR2 FQNNGV, per germline. The CDR3 contains 13 residues. Trimming shortened V by 10 bases and J by 5 bases, and 17 bases separated the two germline ends.

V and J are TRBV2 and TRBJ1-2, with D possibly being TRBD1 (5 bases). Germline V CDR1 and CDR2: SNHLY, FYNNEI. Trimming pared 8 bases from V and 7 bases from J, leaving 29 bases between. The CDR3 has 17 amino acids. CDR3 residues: CASLIWGREEANRGYTF. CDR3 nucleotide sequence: TGTGCCAGCCTAATCTGGGGCAGGGAAGAAGCGAACCGTGGCTACACCTTC.

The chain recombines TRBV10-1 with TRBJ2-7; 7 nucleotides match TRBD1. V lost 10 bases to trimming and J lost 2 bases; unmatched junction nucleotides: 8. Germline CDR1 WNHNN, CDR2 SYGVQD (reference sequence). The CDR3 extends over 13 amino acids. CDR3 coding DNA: TGCGCCAACAACAGGGGCAATCCCTACGAGCAGTACGTC. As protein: CANNRGNPYEQYV.

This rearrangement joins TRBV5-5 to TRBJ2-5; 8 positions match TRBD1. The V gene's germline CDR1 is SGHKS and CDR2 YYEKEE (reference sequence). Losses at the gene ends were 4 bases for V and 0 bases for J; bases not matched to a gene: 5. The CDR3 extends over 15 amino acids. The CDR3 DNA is TGTGCCAGCAGCCATCCACAGGGGGACCAAGAGACCCAGTACTTC. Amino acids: CASSHPQGDQETQYF.

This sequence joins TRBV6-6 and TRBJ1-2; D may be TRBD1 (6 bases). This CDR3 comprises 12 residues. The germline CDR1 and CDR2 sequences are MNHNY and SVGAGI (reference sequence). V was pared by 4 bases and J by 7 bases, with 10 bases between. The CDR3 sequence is CASSSQGSGYTF. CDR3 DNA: TGTGCCAGCAGTTCCCAGGGGTCTGGCTACACCTTC.

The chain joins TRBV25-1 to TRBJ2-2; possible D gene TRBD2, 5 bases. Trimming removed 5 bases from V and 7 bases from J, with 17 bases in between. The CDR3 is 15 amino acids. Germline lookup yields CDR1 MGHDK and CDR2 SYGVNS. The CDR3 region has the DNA TGTGCCAGCAGTCAAACGAACAGACTACGCGGGGAGCTGTTTTTT. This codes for CASSQTNRLRGELFF.

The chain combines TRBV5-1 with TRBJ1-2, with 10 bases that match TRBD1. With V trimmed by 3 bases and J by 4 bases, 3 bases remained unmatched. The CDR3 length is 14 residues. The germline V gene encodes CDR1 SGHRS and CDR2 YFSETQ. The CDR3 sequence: CASSWDRGGYGYTF. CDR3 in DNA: TGCGCCAGCAGCTGGGACAGGGGCGGCTATGGCTACACCTTC. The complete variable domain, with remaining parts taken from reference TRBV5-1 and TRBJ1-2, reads KAGVTQTPRYLIKTRGQQVTLSCSPISGHRSVSWYQQTPGQGLQFLFEYFSETQRNKGNFPGRFSGRQFSNSRSEMNVSTLELGDSALYLCASSWDRGGYGYTFGSGTRLTVV.

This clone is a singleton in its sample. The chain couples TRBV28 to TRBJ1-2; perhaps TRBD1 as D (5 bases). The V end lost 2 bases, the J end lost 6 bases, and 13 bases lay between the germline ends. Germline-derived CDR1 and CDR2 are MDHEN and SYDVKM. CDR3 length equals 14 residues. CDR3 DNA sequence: TGTGCCAGCAGTTTAAGTGGGGCACGAGATGGCTACACCTTC. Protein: CASSLSGARDGYTF.

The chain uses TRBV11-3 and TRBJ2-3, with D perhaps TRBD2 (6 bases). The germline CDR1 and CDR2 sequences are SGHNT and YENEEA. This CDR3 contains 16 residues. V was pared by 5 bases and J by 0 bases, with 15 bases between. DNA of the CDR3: TGTGCCAGCAGCCTCGCCTTGGAGGGAAGCACAGATACGCAGTATTTT. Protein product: CASSLALEGSTDTQYF.

CDR3 in amino acids: CATRINPGQGNEKLFF. The CDR3 coding sequence is TGTGCCACCAGAATAAATCCGGGACAGGGGAATGAAAAACTGTTTTTT. This chain connects TRBV15 to TRBJ1-4, with TRBD1 matching over 10 bases. This CDR3 contains 16 residues. Looked up from germline, CDR1 is LNHNV and CDR2 is YYDKDF (reference sequence). The junction had 9 bases not matched to a gene; V was cut back by 6 bases and J by 5 bases.

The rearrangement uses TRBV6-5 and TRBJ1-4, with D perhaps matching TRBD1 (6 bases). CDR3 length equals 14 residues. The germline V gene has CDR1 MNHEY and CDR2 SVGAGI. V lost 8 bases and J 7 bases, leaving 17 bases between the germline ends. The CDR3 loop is CASRPQGSSEKLFF. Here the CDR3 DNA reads TGTGCCAGCCGACCCCAGGGGTCGAGTGAAAAACTGTTTTTT.

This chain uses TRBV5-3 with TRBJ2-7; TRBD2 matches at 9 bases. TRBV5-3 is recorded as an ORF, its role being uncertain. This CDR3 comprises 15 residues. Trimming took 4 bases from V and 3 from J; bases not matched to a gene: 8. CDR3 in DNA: TGTGCCAGAAGCCGACTAGCGGAAGGTTACTACGAGCAGTACGTC. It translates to CARSRLAEGYYEQYV.

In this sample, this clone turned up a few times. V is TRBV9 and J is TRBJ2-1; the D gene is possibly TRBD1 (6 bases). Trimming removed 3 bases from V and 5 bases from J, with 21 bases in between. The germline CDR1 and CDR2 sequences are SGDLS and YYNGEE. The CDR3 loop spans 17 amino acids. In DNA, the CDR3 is TGTGCCAGCAGCGCCTTACCCTTCTCGGGACACCACAATGAGCAGTTCTTC. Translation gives CASSALPFSGHHNEQFF. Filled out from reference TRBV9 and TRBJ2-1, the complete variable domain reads DSGVTQTPKHLITATGQRVTLRCSPRSGDLSVYWYQQSLDQGLQFLIQYYNGEERAKGNILERFSAQQFPDLHSELNLSSLELGDSALYFCASSALPFSGHHNEQFFGPGTRLTVL.

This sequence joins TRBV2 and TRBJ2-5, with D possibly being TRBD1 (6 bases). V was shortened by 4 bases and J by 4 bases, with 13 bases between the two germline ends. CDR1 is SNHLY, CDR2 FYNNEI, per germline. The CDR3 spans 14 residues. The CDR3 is CASSGAGVGETQYF. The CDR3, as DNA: TGTGCCAGCAGTGGAGCAGGGGTGGGAGAGACCCAGTACTTC.